These T cell receptor beta chains were read from a single sample in a study of T cell changes during pregnancy in multiple sclerosis. The repertoire was sequenced with immunoSEQ multiplex PCR; TCRdb's copy has only in-frame clones and lacks some. The data contain about 80,000 clones, roughly nine tenths of them seen just once; the ten biggest clones take up 2.5% to 3%. The source was peripheral blood, collected before pregnancy. These receptors originate from a female donor with multiple sclerosis, enrolled in a pregnancy study. The CDR3 runs from the conserved cysteine through the conserved F or W. A D gene is named only where the DNA matches it firmly. Only part of the rows carry a size: once, few, many, or a class if the clone is expanded.

DNA	CDR3	D	V	size	J
TGTGCCAGCAGTTCTGGACTAGCGACCGGGGAGCTGTTTTTT	CASSSGLATGELFF	TRBD2	TRBV6-5	once	TRBJ2-2
TGTGCCAGCTGGACAGGAACTATGAACACTGAAGCTTTCTTT	CASWTGTMNTEAFF	TRBD1	TRBV28	once	TRBJ1-1
TGTGCCAGCGGAAGGACACCGCCTGGCTATGGCTACACCTTC	CASGRTPPGYGYTF	-	TRBV6-1	-	TRBJ1-2
TGTGCCAGCAGCGTAGCCGAGGGCAGTTTTGGGGGCTACACCTTC	CASSVAEGSFGGYTF	-	TRBV9	-	TRBJ1-2
TGTGCCAGCAGCGTAGCAAACTTTGATACGCAGTATTTT	CASSVANFDTQYF	-	TRBV9	-	TRBJ2-3
TGTGCCAGCAGCTTATCCAGTAGCACAGATACGCAGTATTTT	CASSLSSSTDTQYF	-	TRBV7-2	-	TRBJ2-3
TGCGCCAGCAGCTTGTTTGAGACCGGGGAGCTGTTTTTT	CASSLFETGELFF	-	TRBV5-1	few	TRBJ2-2
TGTGCCAGCGGGGGCGGCTACACCTTC	CASGGGYTF	-	TRBV9	-	TRBJ1-2
TGCGCCACCAAGGGGGAGGGGCCTAGCAATGAGCAGTTCTTC	CATKGEGPSNEQFF	-	TRBV5-1	-	TRBJ2-1
TGTGCCAGCAGCTTAGGACTAGCGGGAGAAAATGAGCAGTTCTTC	CASSLGLAGENEQFF	TRBD2	TRBV7-8	-	TRBJ2-1
TGTGCCAGCAGTTTGGGGGGTGGAGGGACAGGGGGCCTTGGTGAGCAGTTCTTC	CASSLGGGGTGGLGEQFF	TRBD1	TRBV28	-	TRBJ2-1
TGTGCCAGCAGTTTAGAGCGGAGTCCTTCCTACGAGCAGTACTTC	CASSLERSPSYEQYF	-	TRBV27	-	TRBJ2-7
TGTGCCAGCAGTACGGGGGGTCTAGCGGATTACAATGAGCAGTTCTTC	CASSTGGLADYNEQFF	TRBD2	TRBV4-2	-	TRBJ2-1
TGTGCCAGCTCACCACGGACAGGTGAATACGAGCAGTACTTC	CASSPRTGEYEQYF	TRBD1	TRBV18	-	TRBJ2-7
TGCAGCGTTGAAACTATCTTTAAAGCGGGAGGAGAAAGGCAGTACTTC	CSVETIFKAGGERQYF	TRBD2	TRBV29-1	-	TRBJ2-7
TGTGCCAGCAGCTCCGCGGCCACACAGGGGTCTAATGAAAAACTGTTTTTT	CASSSAATQGSNEKLFF	TRBD1	TRBV7-8	-	TRBJ1-4
TGCGCCAGCAGCTTGTCAAACTACCAAGAGACCCAGTACTTC	CASSLSNYQETQYF	-	TRBV5-1	-	TRBJ2-5
TGTGCCAGCAGTTTCAAGACTAGCGGGGCCTACGAGCAGTACTTC	CASSFKTSGAYEQYF	TRBD2	TRBV28	-	TRBJ2-7
TGTGCCAGCAGCCAAGAATGGGACCGTACTAGCGCCCGCACAGATACGCAGTATTTT	CASSQEWDRTSARTDTQYF	TRBD2	TRBV4-2	-	TRBJ2-3
TGTGCCAGCAGCTTAGAGTCAGGGGCCTCCTACGAGCAGTACTTC	CASSLESGASYEQYF	-	TRBV11-3	-	TRBJ2-7
TGTGCCAGCAGTCAGATCTACGAGCAGTACTTC	CASSQIYEQYF	-	TRBV6-5	-	TRBJ2-7
TGTGCCAGCAGCCGGGGAGACGCCGGGAGGGGTGAGCAGTTCTTC	CASSRGDAGRGEQFF	TRBD2	TRBV4-2	-	TRBJ2-1
TGTGCCAGCAGCCAAGGATCAGGCGCAACTTTCTTT	CASSQGSGATFF	-	TRBV4-2	once	TRBJ1-1
TGTGCCTGGGTTCCGGGACTAGCGGGATTGCGCGGTCAGACCCAGTACTTC	CAWVPGLAGLRGQTQYF	TRBD2	TRBV30	-	TRBJ2-5
TGTGCCAGCAGCCTTGGGACTAGCATCACCGGGGAGCTGTTTTTT	CASSLGTSITGELFF	TRBD2	TRBV5-6	-	TRBJ2-2
TGTGCCACCCTTAGCGGGAGGGCCGAGATCTCCTACAATGAGCAGTTCTTC	CATLSGRAEISYNEQFF	TRBD2	TRBV10-3	-	TRBJ2-1
TGTGCCAGCAGACATAGGACTAGCGGGAGAAACGTCTACAATGAGCAGTTCTTC	CASRHRTSGRNVYNEQFF	TRBD2	TRBV28	-	TRBJ2-1
TGTGCCAGCAGCCAAGAGACGGGAAAAACCTACGAGCAGTACTTC	CASSQETGKTYEQYF	-	TRBV4-2	-	TRBJ2-7
TGTGCCAGCGGGACACTAACCGGGGAGCTGTTTTTT	CASGTLTGELFF	-	TRBV28	-	TRBJ2-2
TGTGCCAGCAGTTCACTGACTAGCGGGTGGCTGGGGGAGCAGTACTTC	CASSSLTSGWLGEQYF	TRBD2	TRBV28	-	TRBJ2-7
TGCGCCAGCAATGGGGGGTCCTACGAGCAGTACTTC	CASNGGSYEQYF	-	TRBV10-2	-	TRBJ2-7
TGTGCCAGCAGCTTAATCGTCATAGCGAACAACGAGCAGTACTTC	CASSLIVIANNEQYF	-	TRBV7-6	once	TRBJ2-7
TGTGCCAGTAGTATCCCGCAATGGGACAGGGACGATCGTGGCTACACCTTC	CASSIPQWDRDDRGYTF	TRBD1	TRBV19	-	TRBJ1-2
TGTGCCACCTTAGGCGGGACAGGGGATTTGATTAGCACAGATACGCAGTATTTT	CATLGGTGDLISTDTQYF	TRBD1	TRBV10-3	-	TRBJ2-3
TGTGCCAGCAGCCGACTGCCTGGGGAGCAGTTCTTC	CASSRLPGEQFF	-	TRBV25-1	-	TRBJ2-1
TGTGCCAGCCACGGGGGGGGCGCCCCCTCTGGAAACACCATATATTTT	CASHGGGAPSGNTIYF	-	TRBV28	-	TRBJ1-3
TGCGCCAGCAGCGCAACACCCGGGACAGGGCCCTACAATGAGCAGTTCTTC	CASSATPGTGPYNEQFF	TRBD1	TRBV5-1	-	TRBJ2-1
TGTGCCAGCAGCCGGAATGAAAAACTGTTTTTT	CASSRNEKLFF	-	TRBV28	-	TRBJ1-4
TGTGCCACCAGCAGAGACAAGGGGTTCTTCTCTGCGGGGTCTGGAAACACCATATATTTT	CATSRDKGFFSAGSGNTIYF	-	TRBV15	-	TRBJ1-3
TGTGCCAGCAGTGATCTGGTCGATTTACAGGATTCGGTTGGCTACACCTTC	CASSDLVDLQDSVGYTF	-	TRBV25-1	-	TRBJ1-2
TGTGCCAGTAGTATCGGACAGGACCAGCCCCAGCATTTT	CASSIGQDQPQHF	TRBD1	TRBV19	-	TRBJ1-5
TGCGCCAGCAGCGAAAGGACAGGGGGCTCCTACGAGCAGTACTTC	CASSERTGGSYEQYF	TRBD1	TRBV5-1	-	TRBJ2-7
TGTGCCAGCAGGCACCCCGACAGGAATCAGCCCCAGCATTTT	CASRHPDRNQPQHF	-	TRBV6-6	-	TRBJ1-5
TGCAGCGTGCTCGGGGTCTACGAGCAGTACTTC	CSVLGVYEQYF	-	TRBV29-1	-	TRBJ2-7
TGTGCCAGCAGTAGGGCGGGAGCCCGCTCAGATACGCAGTATTTT	CASSRAGARSDTQYF	TRBD2	TRBV28	-	TRBJ2-3
TGTGCCAGTAGTACAAGATGGGGGCGGGAGGGAACAGATACGCAGTATTTT	CASSTRWGREGTDTQYF	TRBD2	TRBV19	-	TRBJ2-3
TGTGCCAGCAGTGAACTGGGCGGGGTTAGCAATCAGCCCCAGCATTTT	CASSELGGVSNQPQHF	-	TRBV2	-	TRBJ1-5
TGTGCCAGCCGACGTTACGGGAGTAGGTTGAGGTACGAGCAGTACTTC	CASRRYGSRLRYEQYF	-	TRBV28	-	TRBJ2-7
TGTGCCAGCAGCGTAGCTCCGTTACCCAGCGGTGATCAGCCCCAGCATTTT	CASSVAPLPSGDQPQHF	-	TRBV9	-	TRBJ1-5
TGTGCCAGCAGGGGGAGCGGAGTGATGAAGACCCAGTACTTC	CASRGSGVMKTQYF	-	TRBV6-5	-	TRBJ2-5
TGCGCCAGCAGCCCGTTGAGGGCCCCCATAGGGACCCAGTACTTC	CASSPLRAPIGTQYF	-	TRBV5-1	-	TRBJ2-5
TGTGCCAGCACCTCGGTCGGGGGGCCCAACACTGAAGCTTTCTTT	CASTSVGGPNTEAFF	-	TRBV28	-	TRBJ1-1
TGTGCCAGTAGTATAGGGACAGGGAGGAACGACGAGCAGTACTTC	CASSIGTGRNDEQYF	TRBD1	TRBV19	-	TRBJ2-7
TGTGCCAGCTCACCCTTGGGACTAGCGGGAGTCAACACCGGGGAGCTGTTTTTT	CASSPLGLAGVNTGELFF	TRBD2	TRBV18	-	TRBJ2-2
TGTGCCAGCAGCAAAAGGGCCGAACAGGGATCAGTGAACACTGAAGCTTTCTTT	CASSKRAEQGSVNTEAFF	-	TRBV21-1	once	TRBJ1-1
TGTGCCAGCAGTGTACAGGGGCCGAGCAATCAGCCCCAGCATTTT	CASSVQGPSNQPQHF	TRBD1	TRBV6-1	-	TRBJ1-5